This entry concerns a single T cell receptor (beta chain). This clone was picked up one time. Its antigen remains undetermined. Base qualities were left out, and no much larger clone turns up one base away. Clipping removes 3 bases from V and 9 bases from J, with 4 as the unmatched junction base count. Spanning cysteine to phenylalanine, the CDR3 consists of 14 amino acids. The DNA shown is the 42-base CDR3, in frame from base 1. For CDR1 and CDR2, the germline V gene lists SGHTA and FQGTGA. The donors belonged to the validation cohort of roughly 120 subjects, which was separate from the approximately 700-subject first cohort. These data are taken from a study of cytomegalovirus exposure and HLA in healthy donors (dated by TCRdb to about 2017). For context, the study as a whole: According to a later analysis, one platform produced both the roughly 120 validation repertoires and the 700 or so repertoires of the first cohort. The study aimed to test whether signatures of past pathogen exposure could be identified by cataloging public T cell receptors. Along with the roughly 700-subject first cohort, a separate validation cohort of over a hundred different subjects was used. The study combined high-throughput TCR immunosequencing, statistical association of individual TCRs with disease status, and machine learning to predict cytomegalovirus infection status.

The paper as a whole reports these results and caveats: A total of 150 to 200 TCR beta chains were listed by the study as associated with cytomegalovirus. The validation cohort had no HLA typing available for a later analysis, so co-occurrence within that cohort was assessed over all 110 or so repertoires. The authors suggested that the approach could potentially be extended to other disease states and immunological phenotypes. The classifier was reported to diagnose cytomegalovirus status with high specificity and sensitivity in both the original and validation cohorts. In vitro tests confirmed that a few of the cytomegalovirus-associated TCR beta chains recognize cytomegalovirus antigens. In a later analysis, TCRs clustered in the first cohort were found to also tend to co-occur in the 120 validation repertoires, with 90% to 95% of cluster scores above 0. Across donors, most TCR sequences were observed very rarely, whereas some public TCRs were present in many individuals.

The library was generated by the immunoSEQ multiplex PCR assay. Per the authors' processing: A statistical classification framework was built to diagnose cytomegalovirus status from the catalog of TCR beta chain sequences. TCRdb holds this immuneACCESS table with in-frame rearrangements only. Some clones are missing; in checked studies, unresolved V genes explain under half, and the rest has no known cause. That table gives V, J and clone size, and the DNA gave D and trimming. Across this sample there are approximately 300,000 clones, with 70% to 90% seen only once. About 0.91% of the sample is held by the ten biggest clonotypes.

The chain joins TRBV7-3 to TRBJ2-1, with 11 bases matching TRBD2. Sequences were obtained from PBMCs. This receptor was taken from a woman aged 18-30 years in good health and CMV-seronegative. For the CDR3, the sequence is CASSLVAGGREQFF. The DNA reads TGTGCCAGCAGCTTGGTAGCGGGAGGGCGTGAGCAGTTCTTC.